These T cell receptor beta chains were read from a single sample in a study of breast tumors, draining lymph nodes, adjacent tissues. TCRdb re-called the multiplex PCR reads with MiXCR, one entry per CDR3 protein. The sample lists about 230,000 distinct CDR3 sequences; roughly 32% were seen once. The sequenced material came from axillary lymph node tissue. The source of these receptors is a female donor with breast cancer. Some clones in this sample may be carry-over from other donors' samples. Each CDR3 is given with its conserved first and last residue. D genes are given only for firm matches. The size entry is marked missing in some rows and otherwise reads once, few, many or a size class.

D gene,V gene,J gene,clone size,CDR3 protein,CDR3 DNA
TRBD1,TRBV5-1,TRBJ2-1,many,CASSSRGTGGYNEQFF,TGCGCCAGCAGCTCCCGGGGGACAGGGGGTTACAATGAGCAGTTCTTC
NA,TRBV15,TRBJ1-1,few,CATSRDGHSNTEAFF,TGTGCCACCAGCAGGGATGGCCATTCAAACACTGAAGCTTTCTTT
NA,TRBV12-5,TRBJ2-3,NA,CASGAPDPGGTQYF,TGTGCTAGTGGGGCCCCAGACCCCGGGGGTACGCAGTATTTC
TRBD2,TRBV11-1,TRBJ2-7,NA,CASSPTRLAGGREQYF,TGTGCCAGCAGCCCAACTCGACTAGCGGGAGGGCGGGAGCAGTACTTC
TRBD1,TRBV6-5,TRBJ2-1,many,CASSPGTVSYNEQFF,TGTGCCAGCAGTCCCGGGACAGTCTCCTACAATGAGCAGTTCTTC
TRBD2,TRBV19,TRBJ2-2,many,CASSIVGGPVTGELFF,TGTGCCAGTAGTATTGTGGGAGGGCCAGTCACCGGGGAGCTGTTTTTT
TRBD1,TRBV11-2,TRBJ2-7,many,CASSSPRQGAYEQYF,TGTGCCAGCAGCTCCCCCCGACAGGGGGCGTACGAGCAGTACTTC
TRBD2,TRBV5-4,TRBJ2-1,few,CASSPRGPAGGQAYNEQFF,TGTGCCAGCAGCCCAAGGGGTCCAGCGGGAGGGCAGGCCTACAATGAGCAGTTCTTC
NA,TRBV6-1,TRBJ1-5,NA,CASSEGGRGNQPQHF,TGTGCCAGCAGTGAAGGCGGCAGGGGCAATCAGCCCCAGCATTTT
NA,TRBV6-1,TRBJ2-1,many,CASRRASEGNEQFF,TGTGCCAGCAGGCGGGCTAGCGAGGGCAATGAGCAGTTCTTC
NA,TRBV5-6,TRBJ2-3,few,CASSLFWAGSAGTDTQYF,TGTGCCAGCAGCTTGTTCTGGGCCGGGAGTGCTGGCACAGATACGCAGTATTTT
NA,TRBV12-1,TRBJ1-2,many,CASSIPCGYTF,TGTGCCAGCAGCATTCCCTGTGGCTACACCTTC
TRBD1,TRBV7-8,TRBJ1-6,NA,CANSPRQGALSPLHF,TGTGCCAACAGCCCCAGGCAGGGGGCCCTCTCACCCCTCCACTTT
NA,TRBV9,TRBJ2-2,NA,CASSVAKRELFF,TGTGCCAGCAGCGTAGCTAAGCGGGAGCTGTTTTTT
NA,TRBV28,TRBJ2-5,many,CASSQQGLRETQYF,TGTGCCAGCAGTCAACAGGGATTGAGGGAGACCCAGTACTTC
NA,TRBV5-5,TRBJ1-1,NA,CASSFLWANTEAFF,TGTGCCAGCAGCTTCTTGTGGGCGAACACTGAAGCTTTCTTT
TRBD1,TRBV30,TRBJ1-3,many,CASRGGTASGNTIYF,TGTGCCTCAAGGGGTGGGACAGCCTCTGGAAACACCATATATTTT
NA,TRBV5-1,TRBJ1-4,many,CASSPNPRPTNEKLFF,TGCGCCAGCAGCCCCAACCCCCGACCAACTAATGAAAAACTGTTTTTT
NA,TRBV15,TRBJ1-5,many,CATSRDRGGGQPQHF,TGTGCCACCAGCAGAGACCGTGGGGGCGGGCAGCCCCAGCATTTT
TRBD1,TRBV20-1,TRBJ1-6,NA,CSARQGLSYNSPLHF,TGCAGTGCACGACAGGGGCTTTCCTATAATTCACCCCTCCACTTT
NA,TRBV15,TRBJ2-2,many,CATRTTETGTGELFF,TGTGCCACCAGAACGACAGAGACGGGCACCGGGGAGCTGTTTTTT
TRBD2,TRBV20-1,TRBJ2-1,many,CSAKRTSGMVNEQFF,TGCAGTGCTAAACGGACTAGCGGGATGGTCAATGAGCAGTTCTTC
TRBD2,TRBV20-1,TRBJ2-3,many,CSGSLAGGFKNTQYF,TGCAGTGGGTCCCTAGCGGGAGGATTTAAGAATACGCAGTATTTT
NA,TRBV5-1,TRBJ2-3,many,CASSLGGEDTQYF,TGCGCCAGCAGCTTGGGCGGGGAAGATACGCAGTATTTT
NA,TRBV30,TRBJ1-1,few,CAWSIRGNTEAFF,TGTGCCTGGAGTATCCGGGGGAACACTGAAGCTTTCTTT
NA,TRBV20-1,TRBJ2-3,many,CSARQVGGQYF,TGCAGTGCTAGGCAGGTAGGCGGGCAGTATTTT